What follows are 28 T cell receptor beta chains derived from one specimen sequenced in a study of memory CD4+ T cells and cytomegalovirus serostatus. The sort gate was single viable CD3+CD4+CD8-CD45RO+ cells for memory CD4+ T cells. Generated by immunoSEQ multiplex PCR, the TCRdb table keeps only in-frame clones and is missing some. The repertoire consists of some 59,000 clones, with 82% occurring once and the leading ten covering about 0.95%. Input material: memory CD4+ T cells from blood. These receptors were obtained from an adult in good health and CMV-seronegative.

The chain has TRBV19 and TRBJ1-3; possibly TRBD1 for D (6 bases). Germline CDR1 reads LNHDA; CDR2 reads SQIVND (reference sequence). V gave up 7 bases and J gave up 0 bases, with 13 bases separating them. The CDR3 spans 15 residues. CDR3 DNA sequence: TGTGCCAGTACCAACAGGGTGAGCTCTGGAAACACCATATATTTT. Its translation: CASTNRVSSGNTIYF.

The chain has TRBV11-3 and TRBJ1-5; D not resolved. V lost 1 base and J lost 0, with 7 bases in between. The CDR3 has 15 amino acids. Germline CDR1 is SGHNT and CDR2 is YENEEA. The CDR3 coding sequence is TGTGCCAGCAGCTTAGCCACCTATAGCAATCAGCCCCAGCATTTT. It translates to CASSLATYSNQPQHF.

The V and J genes are TRBV6-5 and TRBJ1-5; D uncertain. Between the trimmed V and J ends, which lost 6 bases and 7 bases, there was a span of 10 bases. The CDR3 is made up of 12 amino acids. Germline V CDR1 and CDR2: MNHEY, SVGAGI. CDR3: CASRANGQPQHF. The CDR3 coding sequence is TGTGCCAGCAGGGCTAATGGGCAGCCCCAGCATTTT.

V is TRBV2 and J is TRBJ2-2; D may match TRBD1 or TRBD2 (5 bases each). Germline loops: CDR1 SNHLY, CDR2 FYNNEI. The CDR3 consists of 13 residues. Trimming left V 8 bases short and J 2 bases short, with 9 bases between. The CDR3 coding sequence is TGTGCCAGCTCCCGGGGCAACACCGGGGAGCTGTTTTTT. Translation gives CASSRGNTGELFF.

This clone has more than one count but fewer than ten. The chain joins TRBV7-9 to TRBJ1-1; no clear D. V lost 1 base and J lost 6, with 9 bases in between. The CDR3 runs to 13 residues. Germline CDR1 is SEHNR and CDR2 is FQNEAQ (reference sequence). The CDR3 loop is CASSLGPSAEAFF. In DNA, the CDR3 is TGTGCCAGCAGCTTAGGTCCTAGCGCTGAAGCTTTCTTT.

This chain uses TRBV15 with TRBJ2-3; TRBD1 might be the D (5 bases). CDR3 length: 16 amino acids. The ends were cut back, 0 bases at V and 3 bases at J, with 13 bases in the middle. Germline-derived CDR1 and CDR2 are LNHNV and YYDKDF (reference sequence). CDR3 loop: CATSRDLPGITDTQYF. CDR3 coding DNA: TGTGCCACCAGCAGAGATCTCCCAGGGATAACAGATACGCAGTATTTT.

The V call is TRBV7-9, the J call TRBJ2-5; 9 nucleotides agree with TRBD1. The CDR3 loop spans 11 amino acids. The J segment lost 9 bases and the V segment lost 5 bases, leaving 1 base of the junction unmatched. Germline V lookup: CDR1 SEHNR, CDR2 FQNEAQ (reference sequence). CDR3: CASSRQGAQYF. The DNA for the CDR3 is TGTGCCAGCAGCAGACAGGGGGCCCAGTACTTC.

This clone was seen once. The chain uses TRBV2 and TRBJ1-4; 9 bases line up with TRBD1. V was clipped by 6 bases and J by 6 bases; unmatched bases: 5. CDR1 is SNHLY, CDR2 FYNNEI, per germline. The CDR3 extends over 14 amino acids. The CDR3 DNA follows: TGTGCCAGCAGCGTAACAGGGGGCGATGAAAAACTGTTTTTT. Amino acids: CASSVTGGDEKLFF.

This clone has just one count. The chain joins TRBV2 to TRBJ1-5, with TRBD1 matching over 9 bases. V lost 6 bases to trimming and J lost 5 bases; unmatched junction nucleotides: 2. The CDR3 extends over 13 amino acids. CDR1 and CDR2 from the germline V gene are SNHLY and FYNNEI. CDR3 nucleotide sequence: TGTGCCAGCAGGGGGACAGGGCATCAGCCCCAGCATTTT. It encodes CASRGTGHQPQHF. The variable domain in full, with the rest retrieved from reference TRBV2 and TRBJ1-5, is EPEVTQTPSHQVTQMGQEVILRCVPISNHLYFYWYRQILGQKVEFLVSFYNNEISEKSEIFDDQFSVERPDGSNFTLKIRSTKLEDSAMYFCASRGTGHQPQHFGDGTRLSIL.

CDR3 bases: TGTGCCAGCAGCTCCATCCGGGACAGGTCTAAAACTGAAGCTTTCTTT. Residues: CASSSIRDRSKTEAFF. This chain connects TRBV11-2 to TRBJ1-1, with 8 bases that match TRBD1. With V trimmed by 4 bases and J by 5 bases, 12 bases remained unmatched. Per germline, CDR1 SGHAT and CDR2 FQNNGV. This CDR3 is 16 amino acids long.

The chain employs TRBV28 and TRBJ2-5; 9 nucleotides align to TRBD2. Germline CDR1 reads MDHEN; CDR2 reads SYDVKM. The CDR3 spans 14 residues. The ends lost 0 bases at V and 11 bases at J; junction bases unmatched: 7. DNA for the CDR3: TGTGCCAGCAGTTTATGGGGACTAGCCTGGGGGCAGTACTTC. Translated: CASSLWGLAWGQYF.

This CDR3 reads CASRGGRAVTGELFF. In DNA, the CDR3 is TGTGCCAGCAGGGGGGGGAGGGCGGTCACCGGGGAGCTGTTTTTT. This chain connects TRBV28 to TRBJ2-2; 7 bases are shared with TRBD2. The J segment lost 4 bases and the V segment lost 6 bases, leaving 8 bases of the junction unmatched. Per germline, CDR1 MDHEN and CDR2 SYDVKM. The CDR3 runs to 15 residues. Combining the CDR3 with reference TRBV28 and TRBJ2-2 gives the whole variable domain DVKVTQSSRYLVKRTGEKVFLECVQDMDHENMFWYRQDPGLGLRLIYFSYDVKMKEKGDIPEGYSVSREKKERFSLILESASTNQTSMYLCASRGGRAVTGELFFGEGSRLTVL.

The V gene is TRBV6-5, the J gene TRBJ1-1, with 7 bases aligning to TRBD1. The V segment lost 4 bases and the J segment 5 bases; nucleotides outside the gene matches: 7. Germline-derived CDR1 and CDR2 are MNHEY and SVGAGI. The CDR3 is made up of 14 amino acids. CDR3 DNA: TGTGCCAGCAGTTTCAGGGGGATAGGGACTGAAGCTTTCTTT. It specifies CASSFRGIGTEAFF.

This clone was recorded only once. The chain recombines TRBV6-1 with TRBJ2-7; a weak D match, TRBD1 (6 bases). V lost 2 bases and J lost 4, with 9 bases in between. The CDR3 covers 13 residues. The V gene's germline CDR1 is MNHNS and CDR2 SASEGT. The CDR3 sequence: CASSEQGTYEQYF. The CDR3 DNA reads as TGTGCCAGCAGTGAACAGGGGACGTACGAGCAGTACTTC.

V usage is TRBV27 and J usage is TRBJ2-3; 7 positions agree with TRBD2. CDR1 MNHEY and CDR2 SMNVEV come from the germline V gene (reference sequence). The CDR3 runs 15 residues. Losses at the gene ends were 3 bases for V and 0 bases for J; bases not matched to a gene: 3. DNA for the CDR3: TGTGCCAGCAGTTTGGGGGGGACTAGCACAGATACGCAGTATTTT. This gives the protein CASSLGGTSTDTQYF.

The chain recombines TRBV4-1 with TRBJ2-5; D uncertain. The CDR3 extends over 15 amino acids. The V gene's germline CDR1 is MGHRA and CDR2 YSYEKL. The V end lost 4 bases, the J end lost 0 bases, and 12 bases lay between the germline ends. This chain's CDR3 is CASSRKYGYQETQYF. The CDR3 nucleotides read TGCGCCAGCAGCCGGAAGTACGGGTACCAAGAGACCCAGTACTTC.

CDR3 protein: CASSPGTGGYTF. As DNA, the CDR3 is TGTGCCAGCAGCCCTGGGACAGGTGGCTACACCTTC. V gene TRBV11-2 combines with J gene TRBJ1-2, with 8 bases matching TRBD1. The V gene end was trimmed by 5 bases and the J gene end by 7 bases; junction bases not matched to a gene: 3. The germline gives CDR1 SGHAT, CDR2 FQNNGV. The CDR3 loop spans 12 amino acids. Using reference TRBV11-2 and TRBJ1-2 for the parts outside the CDR3, the full variable domain is EAGVAQSPRYKIIEKRQSVAFWCNPISGHATLYWYQQILGQGPKLLIQFQNNGVVDDSQLPKDRFSAERLKGVDSTLKIQPAKLEDSAVYLCASSPGTGGYTFGSGTRLTVV.

The genes are TRBV18 and TRBJ1-2, with 8 positions matching TRBD1. The CDR3 is 14 amino acids. CDR1 is KGHSH, CDR2 LQKENI, per germline. The ends lost 3 bases at V and 13 bases at J; junction bases unmatched: 13. CDR3 sequence reads: CASSPEGQGPLPTF. In DNA, the CDR3 is TGTGCCAGCTCACCCGAAGGACAGGGTCCCCTCCCCACCTTC.

The chain carries TRBV5-1 and TRBJ2-5; no clear D gene. The CDR3 sequence is 13 residues long. In germline, CDR1 is SGHRS, CDR2 YFSETQ. V dropped 5 bases and J dropped 4 bases, with 12 bases sitting between them. CDR3 loop: CASSRWIGETQYF. The DNA for the CDR3 is TGCGCCAGCAGTAGGTGGATCGGAGAGACCCAGTACTTC.

This chain connects TRBV25-1 to TRBJ1-1; D gene uncertain. The germline V gene has CDR1 MGHDK and CDR2 SYGVNS. The V end lost 2 bases, the J end lost 8 bases, and 15 bases lay between the germline ends. The CDR3 is 14 residues long. The CDR3 here is CASSEEGIPREAFF. The CDR3 bases are TGTGCCAGCAGTGAAGAGGGCATTCCCAGGGAAGCTTTCTTT.

The J gene is TRBJ2-5, the V gene TRBV6-1; TRBD2 aligns across 9 bases. The CDR3 sequence is 14 residues long. With V trimmed by 3 bases and J by 4 bases, 3 bases remained unmatched. Germline CDR1 is MNHNS and CDR2 is SASEGT. The CDR3 region is CASSEWTSVETQYF. The DNA of the CDR3 is TGTGCCAGCAGTGAGTGGACTAGCGTAGAGACCCAGTACTTC.

This clone was seen more than once but under ten times. The chain links TRBV5-6 to TRBJ2-7, with 10 positions matching TRBD1. The CDR3 spans 15 residues. V shed 4 bases and J 2 bases; nucleotides not matched to a gene: 6. Looked up from germline, CDR1 is SGHDT and CDR2 is YYEEEE. CDR3 protein: CASSLVGTGAYEQYF. CDR3 sequence (DNA): TGTGCCAGCAGCCTTGTTGGGACAGGGGCCTACGAGCAGTACTTC. Together with reference TRBV5-6 and TRBJ2-7, the CDR3 gives the full variable domain: DAGVTQSPTHLIKTRGQQVTLRCSPKSGHDTVSWYQQALGQGPQFIFQYYEEEERQRGNFPDRFSGHQFPNYSSELNVNALLLGDSALYLCASSLVGTGAYEQYFGPGTRLTVT.

The chain carries TRBV18 and TRBJ1-2; a possible D gene is TRBD1 (6 bases). Germline-derived CDR1 and CDR2 are KGHSH and LQKENI. V gave up 6 bases and J gave up 0 bases, with 23 bases separating them. The CDR3 covers 18 residues. The CDR3 loop reads CASSELQGTPTTNYGYTF. The CDR3 nucleotides are TGTGCCAGCTCGGAGCTACAGGGCACCCCAACTACTAACTATGGCTACACCTTC.

The chain carries TRBV11-2 and TRBJ1-1; unclear D gene. V was trimmed by 5 bases and J by 7 bases, leaving 8 bases between them. Germline-derived CDR1 and CDR2 are SGHAT and FQNNGV. This CDR3 is built from 11 residues. As DNA, the CDR3 is TGTGCCAGCAGCGGGAAGGTTGAAGCTTTCTTT. The encoded protein is CASSGKVEAFF.

There are a few counts of this clone. V usage is TRBV1 and J usage is TRBJ2-6; the D segment call TRBD2 is taken from the table without a DNA check. TRBV1 is shown as a pseudogene. The CDR3 has 14 amino acids. The CDR3 loop reads CTSSFRSGANVLTF. CDR3 coding DNA: TGCACCAGCAGCTTCCGCTCTGGGGCCAACGTCCTGACTTTC.

The chain carries TRBV2 and TRBJ2-5; no reliable D call. The CDR3 length is 13 residues. CDR1 and CDR2 from the germline V gene are SNHLY and FYNNEI. Trimming stripped 3 bases from V and 2 bases from J, with 7 bases between. CDR3 loop: CASSDPAQETQYF. The CDR3, as DNA: TGTGCCAGCAGTGACCCGGCACAAGAGACCCAGTACTTC.

The chain joins TRBV9 to TRBJ2-3; D is ambiguous. V was pared by 4 bases and J by 4 bases, with 13 bases between. CDR3 length: 14 amino acids. Per germline, CDR1 SGDLS and CDR2 YYNGEE. The DNA of the CDR3 is TGTGCCAGCAGCCTCGGACCCGGAGCAGATACGCAGTATTTT. Residues: CASSLGPGADTQYF.

This clone appeared a single time. The chain is built from TRBV28 and TRBJ2-1; 9 bases fit TRBD2. The ends lost 2 bases at V and 2 bases at J; junction bases unmatched: 1. Germline CDR1 is MDHEN and CDR2 is SYDVKM. The CDR3 has 15 amino acids. The CDR3 bases are TGTGCCAGCAGTTTAGGCGGGAGGGCCTACAATGAGCAGTTCTTC. This codes for CASSLGGRAYNEQFF.